This entry features one T cell receptor beta chain sequence. This entry comes from a study of OX40 agonist ivuxolimab in advanced cancers. Study information: One hepatocellular carcinoma and a couple of cutaneous melanoma patients partially responded.

Sequencing used immunoSEQ multiplex PCR; TCRdb keeps in-frame clones, though not all of them. Of roughly 67,000 clones in the sample, approximately 80% were seen once. This CDR3 region has 15 residues. The V and J ends lost 8 bases and 2 bases respectively, with 16 bases between them. Germline V gives CDR1 MNHEY, CDR2 SMNVEV (reference sequence). The TCR was taken from an adult with an advanced solid tumor such as melanoma, head and neck, liver or kidney cancer. The sample consisted of CD4+ or CD8+ T cells sorted from blood, taken in a trial of the OX40 agonist ivuxolimab. This chain joins TRBV27 and TRBJ2-1; D uncertain. As DNA, the CDR3 is TGTGCCAGCGCCCCTCGGGCATCGACCTACAATGAGCAGTTCTTC. This encodes CASAPRASTYNEQFF.